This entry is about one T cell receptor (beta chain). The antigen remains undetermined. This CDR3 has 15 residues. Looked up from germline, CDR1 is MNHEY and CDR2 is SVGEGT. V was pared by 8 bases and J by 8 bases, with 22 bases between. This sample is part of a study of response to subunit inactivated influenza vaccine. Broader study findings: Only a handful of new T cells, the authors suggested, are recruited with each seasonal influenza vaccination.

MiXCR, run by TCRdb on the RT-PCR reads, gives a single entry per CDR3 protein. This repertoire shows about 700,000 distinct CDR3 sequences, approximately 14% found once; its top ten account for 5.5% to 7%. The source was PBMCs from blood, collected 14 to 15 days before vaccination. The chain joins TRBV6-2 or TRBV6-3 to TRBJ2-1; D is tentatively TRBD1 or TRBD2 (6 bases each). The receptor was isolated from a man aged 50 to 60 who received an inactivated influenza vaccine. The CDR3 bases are TGTGCCAGCCGTCCCGGGGGCAGGGTATCAGATGAGCAGTTCTTC. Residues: CASRPGGRVSDEQFF.